The 18 T cell receptor beta chains below were found in one sample sequenced in a study of cytomegalovirus exposure and HLA in healthy donors. PCR primers comprised 60 Vbeta and 13 Jbeta primers. Only in-frame clones appear in the TCRdb table, and some are missing; sequencing was by immunoSEQ multiplex PCR. This sample has about 180,000 clones, with 60% to 85% found just once. The sequenced sample was PBMCs. The receptors shown here come from a man aged 18 to 30 in good health and CMV-seronegative.

This chain joins TRBV19 and TRBJ2-2, with 7 bases aligning to TRBD2. With V trimmed by 3 bases and J by 4 bases, 17 bases remained unmatched. This CDR3 region has 19 residues. Germline V gives CDR1 LNHDA, CDR2 SQIVND (reference sequence). CDR3 residues: CASSIYGRAGWGFTGELFF. The CDR3 DNA sequence: TGTGCCAGTAGTATTTATGGGCGAGCGGGATGGGGTTTCACCGGGGAGCTGTTTTTT.

The chain joins TRBV2 to TRBJ2-7, with 7 bases lining up with TRBD1. This CDR3 has 14 amino acids. Germline lookup yields CDR1 SNHLY and CDR2 FYNNEI. V dropped 7 bases and J dropped 0; count of bases not matched to a gene: 6. CDR3 region: CASTLDRASYEQYF. As DNA, the CDR3 is TGTGCCAGCACCTTAGACAGGGCCTCCTACGAGCAGTACTTC. Supplemented by reference TRBV2 and TRBJ2-7, the full variable domain reads EPEVTQTPSHQVTQMGQEVILRCVPISNHLYFYWYRQILGQKVEFLVSFYNNEISEKSEIFDDQFSVERPDGSNFTLKIRSTKLEDSAMYFCASTLDRASYEQYFGPGTRLTVT.

This chain uses TRBV30 with TRBJ1-1; possible D gene TRBD1, 6 bases. This CDR3 has 14 residues. Trimming left V 5 bases short and J 6 bases short, with 19 bases between. Germline lookup yields CDR1 GTSNPN and CDR2 SVGIG (reference sequence). The CDR3 DNA reads as TGTGCCTGGTTCACAGGGATAGTTAGGGCTGAAGCTTTCTTT. Residues: CAWFTGIVRAEAFF. The whole variable domain, filled in from reference TRBV30 and TRBJ1-1, reads SQTIHQWPATLVQPVGSPLSLECTVEGTSNPNLYWYRQAAGRGLQLLFYSVGIGQISSEVPQNLSASRPQDRQFILSSKKLLLSDSGFYLCAWFTGIVRAEAFFGQGTRLTVV.

CDR3 residues: CASSWTANSGNTIYF. CDR3 DNA: TGTGCCAGCAGTTGGACAGCGAACTCTGGAAACACCATATATTTT. This sequence joins TRBV28 and TRBJ1-3, with D maybe TRBD1 (6 bases). The germline V gene encodes CDR1 MDHEN and CDR2 SYDVKM. CDR3 length: 15 residues. V lost 4 bases and J lost 0, with 10 bases in between.

This sequence joins TRBV10-3 and TRBJ2-7; 8 nucleotides align to TRBD1. J lost 2 bases, V lost 8 bases, and 8 bases had no gene match. The germline V gene encodes CDR1 ENHRY and CDR2 SYGVKD. This CDR3 comprises 14 residues. The CDR3: CAIRPDRDTYEQYF. The DNA of the CDR3 is TGTGCCATCCGGCCGGACAGGGATACCTACGAGCAGTACTTC.

V usage is TRBV28 and J usage is TRBJ1-4, with D tentatively TRBD1 (5 bases). Germline CDR1 is MDHEN and CDR2 is SYDVKM. V lost 2 bases and J 7 bases, leaving 8 bases between the germline ends. CDR3 length: 13 residues. CDR3 loop: CASSLPGGEKLFF. In DNA, the CDR3 is TGTGCCAGCAGTTTACCGGGGGGTGAAAAACTGTTTTTT.

The sample holds a few counts of this clone. The chain carries TRBV30 and TRBJ2-7; 12 nucleotides line up with TRBD1. V lost 5 bases and J lost 7; bases outside the gene matches: 6. CDR3 size: 13 residues. Germline V gene data show CDR1 as GTSNPN and CDR2 as SVGIG (reference sequence). The chain's CDR3 is CAWLGQGAREQYF. CDR3 coding DNA: TGTGCCTGGTTGGGACAGGGGGCACGTGAGCAGTACTTC. Combining the CDR3 with reference TRBV30 and TRBJ2-7 gives the whole variable domain SQTIHQWPATLVQPVGSPLSLECTVEGTSNPNLYWYRQAAGRGLQLLFYSVGIGQISSEVPQNLSASRPQDRQFILSSKKLLLSDSGFYLCAWLGQGAREQYFGPGTRLTVT.

In its sample, this clone was seen once. This chain uses TRBV5-1 with TRBJ1-2; D possibly corresponds to TRBD1 (5 bases). The CDR3 consists of 14 residues. The V gene lost 3 bases and the J gene lost 8 bases, with 17 bases spanning the gap. Looked up from germline, CDR1 is SGHRS and CDR2 is YFSETQ. DNA of the CDR3: TGCGCCAGCAGCTCAATAGACGGGACTCGCGGCTACACCTTC. Residues: CASSSIDGTRGYTF.

This chain connects TRBV27 to TRBJ1-2; D is uncertain. This CDR3 is 13 amino acids long. CDR1 MNHEY and CDR2 SMNVEV come from the germline V gene (reference sequence). V dropped 5 bases and J dropped 0 bases, with 7 bases sitting between them. CDR3 sequence reads: CASSTSPNYGYTF. DNA of the CDR3: TGTGCCAGCAGTACCAGTCCTAACTATGGCTACACCTTC.

This chain connects TRBV10-2 to TRBJ1-2; maybe TRBD1 (5 bases). V was cut by 2 bases and J by 5 bases, with 18 bases left in between. Germline CDR1 WSHSY, CDR2 SAAADI. This CDR3 contains 16 residues. Written as DNA, the CDR3 is TGCGCCAGCAGTGAGACCCTCCAGGGTCGCCTGTATGGCTACACCTTC. Translation: CASSETLQGRLYGYTF.

V usage is TRBV2 and J usage is TRBJ2-2; TRBD2 aligns across 10 bases. This CDR3 region has 15 residues. The germline V gene has CDR1 SNHLY and CDR2 FYNNEI. With 7 bases clipped from V and 6 bases from J, the junction kept 8 bases outside the gene matches. The CDR3, as DNA: TGTGCCAGCAACGGGCTAGCGGGAGTTGCCGGGGAGCTGTTTTTT. Its protein product is CASNGLAGVAGELFF.

The chain carries TRBV28 and TRBJ1-5, with unresolved D. V was pared by 3 bases and J by 3 bases, with 6 bases between. The CDR3 totals 13 residues. CDR1 and CDR2 from the germline V gene are MDHEN and SYDVKM. The DNA for the CDR3 is TGTGCCAGCAGTTTTAGTGTCAATCAGCCCCAGCATTTT. It translates to CASSFSVNQPQHF.

The chain recombines TRBV27 with TRBJ2-5; 7 bases are a match to TRBD1. CDR3 size: 15 residues. Germline CDR1 MNHEY, CDR2 SMNVEV (reference sequence). V was clipped by 5 bases and J by 5 bases; unmatched bases: 11. In DNA form, the CDR3 reads TGTGCCAGCAGTACTCCTCTGACAGGGTCGGAGACCCAGTACTTC. Protein product: CASSTPLTGSETQYF.

V is TRBV28 and J is TRBJ1-1; perhaps TRBD1 as D (6 bases). V lost 7 bases and J 1 base, leaving 19 bases between the germline ends. The CDR3 has 16 residues. Per germline, CDR1 MDHEN and CDR2 SYDVKM. The CDR3 spells CASTYVQGLGNTEAFF. The DNA for the CDR3 is TGTGCCAGCACTTACGTACAGGGCCTCGGGAACACTGAAGCTTTCTTT.

The chain is built from TRBV6-5 and TRBJ1-4; D is perhaps TRBD1 (5 bases). The CDR3 covers 14 residues. Germline V CDR1 and CDR2: MNHEY, SVGAGI. V lost 6 bases and J 8 bases, leaving 16 bases between the germline ends. The CDR3 sequence is CASSPGGPREKLFF. The CDR3 bases are TGTGCCAGCAGCCCCGGGGGACCGCGGGAAAAACTGTTTTTT.

The chain links TRBV5-1 to TRBJ2-5; D might be TRBD2 (6 bases). Trimming removed 0 bases at V and 5 bases at J, with 11 bases between. The CDR3 is made up of 14 amino acids. Looked up from germline, CDR1 is SGHRS and CDR2 is YFSETQ. The CDR3 sequence is CASSLAGLMETQYF. CDR3 bases: TGCGCCAGCAGCTTGGCGGGACTTATGGAGACCCAGTACTTC.

The chain carries TRBV4-1 and TRBJ1-6; 10 positions agree with TRBD1. The CDR3 extends over 17 amino acids. Looked up from germline, CDR1 is MGHRA and CDR2 is YSYEKL. V shed 2 bases and J 8 bases; nucleotides not matched to a gene: 9. This chain's CDR3 is CASSQKVPGQGYSPLHF. The CDR3 nucleotides are TGCGCCAGCAGCCAAAAAGTCCCGGGACAGGGGTATTCACCCCTCCACTTT.

The gene calls are TRBV6-6 and TRBJ1-2; tentative D call: TRBD1 (6 bases). The CDR3 loop spans 14 amino acids. V dropped 2 bases and J dropped 8 bases, with 15 bases sitting between them. Germline assignment: CDR1 MNHNY and CDR2 SVGAGI (reference sequence). The CDR3 sequence is CASSYPGTPEGYTF. The CDR3 DNA reads as TGTGCCAGCAGTTACCCCGGGACACCGGAGGGCTACACCTTC.